One and the same sample provided the 17 T cell receptor beta chains below, sequenced in a study of blood T cell repertoires in COVID-19. Generated by immunoSEQ multiplex PCR, the TCRdb table keeps only in-frame clones and is missing some. The sample carries about 74,000 clones, roughly 84% recorded once. Sequenced material: peripheral blood. These receptors all come from a woman aged 80 or over with active or convalescent COVID-19.

The rearrangement links TRBV4-2 to TRBJ1-5; a weak D match, TRBD1 (6 bases). V dropped 0 bases and J dropped 3 bases, with 9 bases sitting between them. CDR3 length equals 15 residues. CDR1 and CDR2 from the germline V gene are LGHNA and YNFKEQ. Here the CDR3 DNA reads TGTGCCAGCAGCCAAGACAGGGGTACCAATCAGCCCCAGCATTTT. This gives the protein CASSQDRGTNQPQHF.

The V and J genes are TRBV28 and TRBJ1-1; 7 bases match TRBD1. The CDR3 has 14 amino acids. Germline-derived CDR1 and CDR2 are MDHEN and SYDVKM. V dropped 5 bases and J dropped 9; count of bases not matched to a gene: 12. CDR3 loop: CASSPPIDRVQAFF. CDR3 bases: TGTGCCAGCAGTCCACCCATTGACAGGGTTCAAGCTTTCTTT.

As DNA, the CDR3 is TGTGCCAGCAGGCGGGTGGCGGGGGGGACAGATACGCAGTATTTT. This gives the protein CASRRVAGGTDTQYF. This sequence joins TRBV6-5 and TRBJ2-3; the match to TRBD2 covers 9 bases. From germline, CDR1 is MNHEY and CDR2 SVGAGI. The CDR3 contains 15 residues. The ends lost 6 bases at V and 3 bases at J; junction bases unmatched: 7.

This chain joins TRBV5-1 and TRBJ2-1; D might be TRBD2 (6 bases). Germline CDR1 SGHRS, CDR2 YFSETQ. The CDR3 length is 16 residues. V shed 0 bases and J shed 0 bases, with 10 bases lying between them. The CDR3 loop reads CASSLATSFSYNEQFF. In DNA form, the CDR3 reads TGCGCCAGCAGCTTGGCGACTAGTTTCTCCTACAATGAGCAGTTCTTC.

V gene TRBV9 combines with J gene TRBJ1-4; perhaps TRBD1 as D (6 bases). V shed 0 bases and J shed 8 bases, with 17 bases lying between them. Germline values: CDR1 SGDLS, CDR2 YYNGEE. The CDR3 totals 16 residues. The CDR3 spells CASSVGASGEGEKLFF. The CDR3 DNA reads as TGTGCCAGCAGCGTAGGGGCCTCAGGGGAGGGGGAAAAACTGTTTTTT.

The chain employs TRBV5-1 and TRBJ2-3, with D tentatively TRBD2 (5 bases). The CDR3 is 14 amino acids. CDR1 and CDR2 (germline): SGHRS, YFSETQ. Trimming cost V 5 bases and J 1 base, with 11 bases left between them. The CDR3 DNA reads as TGCGCCAGCAGAGAGGGTCCCGGCACAGATACGCAGTATTTT. This gives the protein CASREGPGTDTQYF.

V is TRBV2 and J is TRBJ1-5; possibly TRBD1 for D (6 bases). Germline loops: CDR1 SNHLY, CDR2 FYNNEI. V was cut by 2 bases and J by 4 bases, with 15 bases left in between. The length of the CDR3 is 16 residues. The CDR3 loop reads CASSELLGAWNQPQHF. CDR3 coding DNA: TGTGCCAGCAGTGAACTTTTGGGGGCCTGGAATCAGCCCCAGCATTTT.

The V and J genes are TRBV10-3 and TRBJ2-7; TRBD1 aligns across 12 bases. The CDR3 has 15 residues. Germline V gene sequence: CDR1 ENHRY, CDR2 SYGVKD. V lost 10 bases and J lost 7; bases outside the gene matches: 14. The CDR3 DNA reads as TGTGCCACGCACCGTACGGGACAGGGGGCGAGGGAGCAGTACTTC. Protein sequence: CATHRTGQGAREQYF.

This sequence joins TRBV29-1 and TRBJ2-7; D is possibly TRBD1 (7 bases). Per the germline V gene, CDR1 is SQVTM and CDR2 is ANQGSEA. V dropped 8 bases and J dropped 7 bases, with 15 bases sitting between them. The CDR3 has 11 amino acids. CDR3 sequence: CSSIRGEEQYF. CDR3 sequence (DNA): TGCAGCTCTATCAGGGGGGAAGAGCAGTACTTC.

This clone was detected a few times. The J gene is TRBJ2-4, the V gene TRBV24-1; the D gene is possibly TRBD1 (5 bases). V was cut by 9 bases and J by 5 bases, with 16 bases left in between. This CDR3 spans 14 amino acids. The germline CDR1 and CDR2 sequences are KGHDR and SFDVKD. DNA for the CDR3: TGTGCCACCTGCTGGAAGGGGATGGAAAACATTCAGTACTTC. Translating it yields CATCWKGMENIQYF.

This sequence joins TRBV4-1 and TRBJ1-2; TRBD1 aligns across 7 bases. CDR1 and CDR2 (germline): MGHRA, YSYEKL. Germline trimming cut 0 bases from V and 10 bases from J; bases unmatched to any gene: 2. The CDR3 contains 12 residues. The CDR3, as DNA: TGCGCCAGCAGCCAAGAAGACAGGGCCTACACCTTC. It specifies CASSQEDRAYTF.

The V call is TRBV5-4, the J call TRBJ2-1; tentatively, D is TRBD1 (5 bases). Germline CDR1 SGHNT, CDR2 YYREEE (reference sequence). The CDR3 extends over 12 amino acids. The V and J ends lost 4 bases and 4 bases respectively, with 6 bases between them. The CDR3 region has the DNA TGTGCCAGCAGCAGGGGATACAATGAGCAGTTCTTC. Amino acid sequence: CASSRGYNEQFF. Full variable domain (outside the CDR3, taken from reference TRBV5-4 and TRBJ2-1): ETGVTQSPTHLIKTRGQQVTLRCSSQSGHNTVSWYQQALGQGPQFIFQYYREEENGRGNFPPRFSGLQFPNYSSELNVNALELDDSALYLCASSRGYNEQFFGPGTRLTVL.

V and J are TRBV5-5 and TRBJ1-6; D is ambiguous. Germline CDR1 and CDR2: SGHKS and YYEKEE (reference sequence). The V and J ends lost 2 bases and 3 bases respectively, with 12 bases between them. The CDR3 runs 16 residues. The CDR3: CASSFRGTNYNSPLHF. The CDR3 DNA is TGTGCCAGCAGCTTTCGGGGAACGAACTATAATTCACCCCTCCACTTT.

The chain joins TRBV7-3 to TRBJ2-2; D perhaps matches TRBD2 (5 bases). V was pared by 7 bases and J by 0 bases, with 12 bases between. CDR3 size: 15 residues. Looked up from germline, CDR1 is SGHTA and CDR2 is FQGTGA. DNA of the CDR3: TGTGCCAGCAAGTTGAGCGGACCGAACACCGGGGAGCTGTTTTTT. Protein sequence: CASKLSGPNTGELFF.

The chain has TRBV30 and TRBJ2-3; weak D call: TRBD1 (6 bases). The CDR3 consists of 14 residues. Germline CDR1 GTSNPN, CDR2 SVGIG (reference sequence). The ends were cut back, 3 bases at V and 4 bases at J, with 14 bases in the middle. DNA of the CDR3: TGTGCCTGGAGGCCAGGGGTGAGGGCAGATACGCAGTATTTT. Translation: CAWRPGVRADTQYF.

This clone was seen just once. V and J are TRBV25-1 and TRBJ1-6, with 8 bases identical to TRBD1. In germline, CDR1 is MGHDK, CDR2 SYGVNS. The CDR3 length is 15 residues. V was pared by 4 bases and J by 2 bases, with 1 base of the junction left unmatched. CDR3 coding DNA: TGTGCCAGCAGTGGGACAGGGACCTATAATTCACCCCTCCACTTT. This translates into CASSGTGTYNSPLHF.

In nucleotides, the CDR3 is TGTGCCAGTAGTATAGATGTGCGCGGGGGGCGGATAACAGATACGCAGTATTTT. Translation gives CASSIDVRGGRITDTQYF. The J gene is TRBJ2-3, the V gene TRBV19, with TRBD2 identical over 8 bases. Germline CDR1 reads LNHDA; CDR2 reads SQIVND (reference sequence). The length of the CDR3 is 18 residues. Losses at the gene ends were 0 bases for V and 3 bases for J; bases not matched to a gene: 11.